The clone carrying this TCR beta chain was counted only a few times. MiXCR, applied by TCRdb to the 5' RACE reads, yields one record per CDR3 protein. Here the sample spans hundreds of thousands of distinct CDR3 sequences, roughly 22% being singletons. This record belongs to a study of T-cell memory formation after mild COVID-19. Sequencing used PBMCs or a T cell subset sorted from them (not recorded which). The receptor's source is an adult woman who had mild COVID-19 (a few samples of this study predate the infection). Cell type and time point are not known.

CDR3 sequence (DNA): TGTGCCAGCAGTCACCTCCTATCCGAGCAGTACTTC. It specifies CASSHLLSEQYF. This chain uses TRBV6-2 or TRBV6-3 with TRBJ2-7, with unresolved D. Germline CDR1 and CDR2: MNHEY and SVGEGT. The CDR3 is 12 residues long. V was shortened by 5 bases and J by 6 bases, with 11 bases between the two germline ends.